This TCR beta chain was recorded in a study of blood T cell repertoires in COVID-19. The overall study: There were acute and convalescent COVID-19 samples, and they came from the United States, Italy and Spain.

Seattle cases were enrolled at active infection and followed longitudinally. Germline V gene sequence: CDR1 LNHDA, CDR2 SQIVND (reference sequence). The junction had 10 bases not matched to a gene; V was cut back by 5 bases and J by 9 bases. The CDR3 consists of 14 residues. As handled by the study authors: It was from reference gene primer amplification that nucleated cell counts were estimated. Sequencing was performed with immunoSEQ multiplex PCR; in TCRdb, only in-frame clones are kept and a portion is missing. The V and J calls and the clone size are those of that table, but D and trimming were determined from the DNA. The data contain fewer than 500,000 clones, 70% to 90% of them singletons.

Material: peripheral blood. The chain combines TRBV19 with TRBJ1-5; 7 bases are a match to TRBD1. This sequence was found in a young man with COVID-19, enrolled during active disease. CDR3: CASSVGQTLGPQHF. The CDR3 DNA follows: TGTGCCAGTAGTGTGGGACAGACGTTAGGGCCCCAGCATTTT. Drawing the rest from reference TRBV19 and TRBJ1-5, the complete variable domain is DGGITQSPKYLFRKEGQNVTLSCEQNLNHDAMYWYRQDPGQGLRLIYYSQIVNDFQKGDIAEGYSVSREKKESFPLTVTSAQKNPTAFYLCASSVGQTLGPQHFGDGTRLSIL.